This T cell receptor beta chain was captured by sequencing in a study of OX40 agonist ivuxolimab in advanced cancers. For the study in its entirety: Ivuxolimab, which targeted the costimulatory receptor OX40 (CD134), was an agonistic, fully human IgG2 monoclonal antibody. Intravenous ivuxolimab was administered to patients every 2 weeks at six dose levels: 0.01, 0.1, 0.3, 1.5, 3 and 10 mg/kg. Among the approximately 50 dose-escalation patients, about 20 had hepatocellular carcinoma, about 15 melanoma, 9 renal cell carcinoma and 9 head and neck cancer. A male proportion of 70% to 90% and a mean age of approximately 60 years, ranging from 23 to 79, were recorded for the dose-escalation cohort. Prior anti-PD-1, anti-PD-L1 or anti-CTLA-4 therapy was permitted, and 40% of dose-escalation patients had received checkpoint inhibitors. Three dose-escalation patients achieved partial responses, one with hepatocellular carcinoma and two with cutaneous melanoma. The point of sequencing TCRbeta in the periphery was to test whether ivuxolimab changed TCR sequence diversity and drove clonal T-cell expansion. The paper describes the monotherapy dose-escalation part (N of about 52 patients) of the phase I trial of ivuxolimab.

V drops 3 bases and J drops 7 bases, leaving 10 bases in between. The CDR3 has 13 amino acids, counting the end cysteine and phenylalanine. Of all the DNA, just the CDR3 is kept, 39 bases in frame from base 1. CDR1 and CDR2 are drawn from the germline V gene (reference sequence): MNHEY, SMNVEV. Patients with a history of autoimmune disease or receiving systemic immunosuppression were excluded from the trial. Peripheral blood for TCR sequencing was collected from all dose cohorts at baseline, on cycle 4 day 1, and on cycle 7 day 1. Samples were obtained from an open-label, multicenter, first-in-human phase I dose-escalation trial of ivuxolimab. Adults with locally advanced or metastatic head and neck squamous cell, hepatocellular, melanoma or renal cell carcinoma were enrolled in the trial. CD4+ and CD8+ T cells were sorted separately from peripheral blood before TCR sequencing. Notes on this clone: Its antigen specificity is not known. Base-call qualities are not available, and no considerably larger clone is one nucleotide away.

Study-wide conclusions, independent of this receptor: Low levels of normalized T-cell clonal expansion were also seen in some nonresponding patients. The antigen specificity of the clonally expanded peripheral T cells was not determined. In the 0.1-3.0 mg/kg groups, partial responders had among the lowest normalized peripheral clonal expansion, particularly in CD8+ T cells. Clonal expansion of both CD4+ and CD8+ blood T cells was observed from baseline to week 6 at doses 0.1 to 3.0 mg/kg. After ivuxolimab, CD8+ T cells had more expanded clones than CD4+ T cells on average.

To sequence the TCRbeta CDR3 region, genomic DNA was isolated from the sorted cells. The immunoSEQ Assay was used to sequence the TCRbeta CDR3 regions. Here the immuneACCESS table is served through TCRdb, limited to in-frame sequences with V and J called. Missing clones are a known gap in these copies; in checked studies unresolved V genes cover under half, and the rest lacks a known reason. The sample table shows around 31,000 clones, and 80% to 90% are seen once. In total, the top ten clones hold about 20% of the sample. The V and J genes are TRBV27 and TRBJ1-5; no D gene can be assigned with confidence. The receptor's source is an adult with an advanced solid tumor such as melanoma, head and neck, liver or kidney cancer. The specimen comprised CD4+ or CD8+ T cells sorted from blood, sampled in a trial of the OX40 agonist ivuxolimab. The CDR3 region reads CASSLSRVQPQHF. Read as DNA, the sequence is TGTGCCAGCAGTTTGAGTCGAGTCCAGCCCCAGCATTTT.